This TCR beta chain comes out of a study of regulatory T cells in long-lasting Graves disease. Points from the study as a whole: Persistent-disease Graves' patients showed less TCR diversity than new cases.

This clonotype has at least ten counts. Its antigen is unknown. Relying on iRepertoire HTBI primers and Arm-PCR of CDR3 regions, the team built TCR beta libraries. TCRdb called the multiplex PCR reads again in MiXCR, with one record for every CDR3 protein. The data contain 580,000 or so distinct CDR3 sequences, roughly 16% of them singletons. Time point noted: newly diagnosed GD, antithyroid drugs for less than 3 months. The TCR library was made from RNA extracted from PBMCs. The same data also contributed to another study, on T cells in Graves' hyperthyroidism and ophthalmopathy. Turning to that study: Clinical symptoms, serum thyroxine and TRAb, thyroid ultrasound and orbital computed tomography together formed the diagnostic basis. RT-PCR in the first round (using the HTBI primer set) targeted the TCR CDR3.

Sequenced material: peripheral blood mononuclear cells (PBMCs), taken at new diagnosis, from a patient treated with antithyroid drugs. The clonotype comes from a man aged 18 to 29 with Graves disease.

The CDR3 nucleotides read TGTGCCAGCAGCTGGCTATATGGCTACACCTTC. Translating gives CASSWLYGYTF. V is TRBV11-2 and J is TRBJ1-2; D remains unclear. Germline loops: CDR1 SGHAT, CDR2 FQNNGV. The CDR3 loop spans 11 amino acids. The germline V and J ends were trimmed by 4 bases and 5 bases, with 5 bases remaining between them.